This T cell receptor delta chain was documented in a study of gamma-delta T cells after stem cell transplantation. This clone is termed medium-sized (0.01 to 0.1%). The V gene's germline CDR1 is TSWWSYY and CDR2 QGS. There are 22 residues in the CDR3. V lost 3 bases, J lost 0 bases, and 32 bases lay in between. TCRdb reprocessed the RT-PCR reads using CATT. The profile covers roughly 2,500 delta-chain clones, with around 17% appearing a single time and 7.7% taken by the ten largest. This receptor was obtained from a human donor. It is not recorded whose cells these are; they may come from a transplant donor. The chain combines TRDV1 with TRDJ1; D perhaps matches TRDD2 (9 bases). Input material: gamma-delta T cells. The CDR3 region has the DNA TGTGCTCTTGGGGACGGGCCTTCCTACTGGTACTGGGGGCCCTCGAACACCGATAAACTCATCTTT. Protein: CALGDGPSYWYWGPSNTDKLIF.